The 23 T cell receptor beta chains given below trace back to one sample, sequenced in a study of cytomegalovirus exposure and HLA in healthy donors (dated by TCRdb to about 2017). Libraries were constructed by the immunoSEQ multiplex PCR assay. A mixture of 60 forward primers for TCR Vbeta segments and 13 reverse primers for TCR Jbeta segments was used in the multiplex PCR. TCRdb stores this immuneACCESS table with in-frame sequences only. Part of the clones is absent; in the studies checked, under half of the shortfall reflects unresolved V genes, and no reason is known for the rest. For this sample there are around 45,000 clones; 72% appear just once. In total, the top ten clones hold 6.3% of the sample. The sample comprised PBMCs. The receptors were gathered from a man under 40 in good health and CMV-seronegative.

This sequence joins TRBV6-5 and TRBJ2-5; D possibly corresponds to TRBD1 (6 bases). Germline loops: CDR1 MNHEY, CDR2 SVGAGI. V was trimmed by 6 bases and J by 5 bases, leaving 13 bases between them. The CDR3 has 13 amino acids. In DNA form, the CDR3 reads TGTGCCAGCAGCCTCAGGGGATTGGAGACCCAGTACTTC. Translated, it gives CASSLRGLETQYF.

The rearrangement uses TRBV2 and TRBJ2-7; 7 nucleotides match TRBD1. The germline CDR1 and CDR2 sequences are SNHLY and FYNNEI. V lost 10 bases and J lost 1; bases outside the gene matches: 4. The CDR3 is 12 residues long. The CDR3 region has the DNA TGTGCCACCCAGGACAGGTCCTACGAGCAGTACTTC. Protein product: CATQDRSYEQYF.

The rearrangement joins TRBV14 to TRBJ2-3, with 9 bases matching TRBD2. CDR3 length: 14 amino acids. With V trimmed by 1 base and J by 11 bases, 7 bases remained unmatched. The germline V gene encodes CDR1 SGHDN and CDR2 FVKESK. CDR3 DNA sequence: TGTGCCAGCAGCCAAGGCTCGATAGCGGGAGTGCAGTATTTT. It translates to CASSQGSIAGVQYF.

This clone was detected once. An end of the junction does not agree with germline; a read error may underlie this. The V call is TRBV6-5, the J call TRBJ2-7; a possible D gene is TRBD2 (5 bases). The V gene's germline CDR1 is MNHEY and CDR2 SVGAGI. This CDR3 has 14 amino acids. Here the CDR3 reads CASRYSDSSYEQYF. For the CDR3, the DNA is TGTGCCAGCAGGTACTCGGACTCATCCTACGAGCAGTACTTC.

The CDR3, as DNA: TGCAGCGTTGAGGTCGGGGGTAGGCACGAGCAGTACTTC. It specifies CSVEVGGRHEQYF. V and J are TRBV29-1 and TRBJ2-7; a possible D gene is TRBD2 (6 bases). The length of the CDR3 is 13 residues. Germline V gene data show CDR1 as SQVTM and CDR2 as ANQGSEA. V lost 3 bases to trimming and J lost 5 bases, with 14 bases between them.

V and J are TRBV5-6 and TRBJ1-3; 7 bases are a match to TRBD1. The germline CDR1 and CDR2 sequences are SGHDT and YYEEEE. This CDR3 region has 17 residues. V lost 2 bases and J lost 0; bases outside the gene matches: 8. The CDR3 region has the DNA TGTGCCAGCAGCTTAATGGACAGGCCGTACTCTGGAAACACCATATATTTT. Its translation: CASSLMDRPYSGNTIYF.

V and J are TRBV6-5 and TRBJ1-2; maybe TRBD1 (5 bases). The CDR3 has 12 amino acids. Looked up from germline, CDR1 is MNHEY and CDR2 is SVGAGI. Trimming shortened V by 7 bases and J by 6 bases, and 12 bases separated the two germline ends. CDR3 DNA sequence: TGTGCCAGCAAGAGACAGACAGATGGCTACACCTTC. This codes for CASKRQTDGYTF.

The V call is TRBV11-2, the J call TRBJ1-3; tentatively, D is TRBD1 (5 bases). Germline lookup yields CDR1 SGHAT and CDR2 FQNNGV. V was pared by 5 bases and J by 10 bases, with 15 bases between. This CDR3 has 13 residues. CDR3 loop: CASSKTQGSTIYF. Here the CDR3 DNA reads TGTGCCAGCAGCAAAACCCAGGGTTCGACCATATATTTT.

This clone was counted between two and nine times. This chain connects TRBV5-1 to TRBJ1-5, with 7 positions matching TRBD1. The CDR3 has 15 amino acids. In germline, CDR1 is SGHRS, CDR2 YFSETQ. The V and J ends lost 5 bases and 3 bases, in that order; junction bases with no gene match: 8. This CDR3 reads CASRLETGSNQPQHF. CDR3 nucleotides: TGCGCCAGCAGACTCGAGACAGGGTCCAATCAGCCCCAGCATTTT.

The CDR3 here is CASTTPGAGPYEQYV. CDR3 bases: TGTGCCAGCACCACCCCGGGAGCGGGCCCCTACGAGCAGTACGTC. The rearrangement joins TRBV6-5 to TRBJ2-7; D is possibly TRBD2 (6 bases). The germline CDR1 and CDR2 sequences are MNHEY and SVGAGI. V was pared by 7 bases and J by 2 bases, with 18 bases between. The CDR3 covers 15 residues.

The chain carries TRBV27 and TRBJ2-7; D may be TRBD2 (6 bases). The V end lost 2 bases, the J end lost 6 bases, and 14 bases lay between the germline ends. The germline V gene encodes CDR1 MNHEY and CDR2 SMNVEV (reference sequence). This CDR3 is 14 amino acids long. In nucleotides, the CDR3 is TGTGCCAGCAGTTTAGTAGCCGGAGCGGGCGAGCAGTACTTC. It codes for CASSLVAGAGEQYF.

The chain uses TRBV18 and TRBJ1-2; D possibly corresponds to TRBD1 (6 bases). The CDR3 has 12 amino acids. V was clipped by 4 bases and J by 5 bases, with 8 bases between them. In germline, CDR1 is KGHSH, CDR2 LQKENI. The CDR3 here is CASSRTDYGYTF. As DNA, the CDR3 is TGTGCCAGCTCACGGACAGATTATGGCTACACCTTC.

This chain joins TRBV15 and TRBJ2-1; 9 bases fit TRBD2. CDR1 and CDR2 from the germline V gene are LNHNV and YYDKDF (reference sequence). The CDR3 consists of 16 residues. The V segment lost 1 base and the J segment 2 bases; nucleotides outside the gene matches: 3. The CDR3 coding sequence is TGTGCCACCAGCAGAGTTTTAGCGGGGGCCTACAATGAGCAGTTCTTC. Protein: CATSRVLAGAYNEQFF.

The genes are TRBV2 and TRBJ2-7; perhaps TRBD1 as D (6 bases). The CDR3 contains 18 residues. The germline gives CDR1 SNHLY, CDR2 FYNNEI. V lost 7 bases to trimming and J lost 0 bases, with 25 bases between them. The CDR3 here is CASTEGVGFSSSSYEQYF. CDR3 coding DNA: TGTGCCAGCACCGAGGGGGTAGGATTTTCGTCTAGCTCCTACGAGCAGTACTTC.

Worth noting for this clone: The final CDR3 position lacks the conserved phenylalanine or tryptophan, pointing to a likely read error. The limits of the CDR3 on the DNA are not certain, so only TCRdb's listed CDR3 is given. V gene TRBV1 combines with J gene TRBJ2-7; no check of the table's D call, TRBD2, against the DNA was made. TRBV1 is a recognized pseudogene. The CDR3 length is 15 residues, termini included. The CDR3 is CTSSQIQLAEEEQYL.

The rearrangement links TRBV5-1 to TRBJ1-1; D not certain. The germline gives CDR1 SGHRS, CDR2 YFSETQ. CDR3 length: 11 residues. Trimming left V 4 bases short and J 2 bases short, with 3 bases between. CDR3 in DNA: TGCGCCAGCAGCATAAACACTGAAGCTTTCTTT. Protein: CASSINTEAFF. Together with reference TRBV5-1 and TRBJ1-1, the CDR3 gives the full variable domain: KAGVTQTPRYLIKTRGQQVTLSCSPISGHRSVSWYQQTPGQGLQFLFEYFSETQRNKGNFPGRFSGRQFSNSRSEMNVSTLELGDSALYLCASSINTEAFFGQGTRLTVV.

This chain connects TRBV30 to TRBJ1-3; 11 bases align to TRBD1. Germline V gene lookup returns CDR1 GTSNPN and CDR2 SVGIG (reference sequence). With 3 bases clipped from V and 2 bases from J, the junction kept 9 bases outside the gene matches. CDR3 size: 17 residues. The CDR3 loop reads CAWSPRDRGFPGNTIYF. CDR3 DNA sequence: TGTGCCTGGAGCCCCCGGGACAGGGGGTTTCCTGGAAACACCATATATTTT.

The chain couples TRBV30 to TRBJ1-5, with 9 bases aligning to TRBD1. This CDR3 has 14 amino acids. The ends lost 8 bases at V and 2 bases at J; junction bases unmatched: 7. Germline V gives CDR1 GTSNPN, CDR2 SVGIG (reference sequence). The CDR3: CAADRGGGNQPQHF. The CDR3 DNA follows: TGTGCCGCGGACAGGGGAGGGGGCAATCAGCCCCAGCATTTT. Full variable domain (missing parts from reference TRBV30 and TRBJ1-5): SQTIHQWPATLVQPVGSPLSLECTVEGTSNPNLYWYRQAAGRGLQLLFYSVGIGQISSEVPQNLSASRPQDRQFILSSKKLLLSDSGFYLCAADRGGGNQPQHFGDGTRLSIL.

J is TRBJ1-1 and V is TRBV6-6; 8 nucleotides agree with TRBD1. The CDR3 is made up of 15 amino acids. V lost 4 bases to trimming and J lost 1 base; unmatched junction nucleotides: 5. Per the germline V gene, CDR1 is MNHNY and CDR2 is SVGAGI (reference sequence). DNA of the CDR3: TGTGCCAGCAGTTCTCAGGGGGCGCGGAACACTGAAGCTTTCTTT. It yields the protein CASSSQGARNTEAFF.

The chain carries TRBV5-1 and TRBJ2-7; a weak D match, TRBD2 (5 bases). Germline assignment: CDR1 SGHRS and CDR2 YFSETQ. Trimming removed 4 bases from V and 7 bases from J, with 15 bases in between. The CDR3 is 13 amino acids. The CDR3 sequence is CASSTTSFGEQYF. In nucleotides, the CDR3 is TGCGCCAGCAGCACCACTAGTTTTGGAGAGCAGTACTTC.

CDR3 region: CASSLQQGGSYEQYF. CDR3 DNA sequence: TGTGCCAGCAGTTTACAACAGGGGGGGTCCTACGAGCAGTACTTC. This chain connects TRBV28 to TRBJ2-7; maybe TRBD1 (8 bases). Between the trimmed V and J ends, which lost 2 bases and 1 base, there was a span of 12 bases. The germline V gene has CDR1 MDHEN and CDR2 SYDVKM. The CDR3 covers 15 residues. The variable domain in full, completed from reference TRBV28 and TRBJ2-7, reads DVKVTQSSRYLVKRTGEKVFLECVQDMDHENMFWYRQDPGLGLRLIYFSYDVKMKEKGDIPEGYSVSREKKERFSLILESASTNQTSMYLCASSLQQGGSYEQYFGPGTRLTVT.

In its sample, this clone was seen once. The chain carries TRBV5-6 and TRBJ1-1; D remains ambiguous. Trimming took 0 bases from V and 2 from J, leaving 14 bases between them. Germline CDR1 is SGHDT and CDR2 is YYEEEE. The CDR3 sequence is 16 residues long. The CDR3 DNA follows: TGTGCCAGCAGCTTGGGGCCCCGTCTAGCAAACACTGAAGCTTTCTTT. It translates to CASSLGPRLANTEAFF.

This clone was seen only a few times. The CDR3 coding sequence is TGTGCCAGCAGCTTAGTTCCAGGGCGGAACACTGAAGCTTTCTTT. Residues: CASSLVPGRNTEAFF. The V call is TRBV7-9, the J call TRBJ1-1; maybe TRBD1 (5 bases). The CDR3 length is 15 residues. Trimming left V 1 base short and J 1 base short, with 10 bases between. Germline V CDR1 and CDR2: SEHNR, FQNEAQ (reference sequence).